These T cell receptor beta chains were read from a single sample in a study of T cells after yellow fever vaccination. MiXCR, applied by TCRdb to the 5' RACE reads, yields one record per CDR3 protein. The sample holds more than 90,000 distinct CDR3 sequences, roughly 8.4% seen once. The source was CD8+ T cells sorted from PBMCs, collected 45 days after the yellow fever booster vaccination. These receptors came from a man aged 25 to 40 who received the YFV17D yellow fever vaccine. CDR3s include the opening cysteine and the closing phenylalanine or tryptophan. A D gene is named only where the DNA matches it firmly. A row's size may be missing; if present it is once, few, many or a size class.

CDR3aa: CASSPSPGQGALYGYTF
CDR3nt: TGTGCCAGCAGTCCATCCCCGGGACAGGGAGCCCTCTATGGCTACACCTTC
d_gene: TRBD1
j_gene: TRBJ1-2
abundance: .
v_gene: TRBV12-3/TRBV12-4

CDR3aa: CAIMQDLPGELFF
CDR3nt: TGTGCCATCATGCAGGATCTGCCCGGGGAGCTGTTTTTT
d_gene: .
j_gene: TRBJ2-2
abundance: many
v_gene: TRBV10-3

CDR3aa: CASSQGTGAAQPQHF
CDR3nt: TGCGCCAGCAGCCAAGGGACAGGGGCGGCCCAGCCCCAGCATTTT
d_gene: TRBD1
j_gene: TRBJ1-5
abundance: many
v_gene: TRBV5-1

CDR3aa: CASSSSSGVDLAKNIQYF
CDR3nt: TGTGCCAGCAGCTCTTCTAGCGGGGTAGACCTAGCCAAAAACATTCAGTACTTC
d_gene: TRBD2
j_gene: TRBJ2-4
abundance: many
v_gene: TRBV11-2

CDR3aa: CASGWGDSPYNEQFF
CDR3nt: TGTGCCAGTGGTTGGGGGGACAGCCCCTACAATGAGCAGTTCTTC
d_gene: .
j_gene: TRBJ2-1
abundance: .
v_gene: TRBV19

CDR3aa: CASSPRRLAQETQYF
CDR3nt: TGTGCCAGCAGCCCCCGAAGACTAGCCCAAGAGACCCAGTACTTC
d_gene: TRBD2
j_gene: TRBJ2-5
abundance: many
v_gene: TRBV7-9

CDR3aa: CASSEGNEQFF
CDR3nt: TGCGCCAGCAGCGAGGGGAATGAGCAGTTCTTC
d_gene: .
j_gene: TRBJ2-1
abundance: many
v_gene: TRBV2

CDR3aa: CASIEALGTMDDEQFF
CDR3nt: TGTGCCAGTATCGAAGCTCTTGGGACTATGGACGATGAGCAGTTCTTC
d_gene: TRBD2
j_gene: TRBJ2-1
abundance: many
v_gene: TRBV19

CDR3aa: CASSVGDKTYEQYF
CDR3nt: TGTGCCAGCAGCGTAGGAGACAAAACCTACGAGCAGTACTTC
d_gene: .
j_gene: TRBJ2-7
abundance: many
v_gene: TRBV9

CDR3aa: CASSYSRSPYNEQFF
CDR3nt: TGTGCCAGCAGTTACTCCCGTTCGCCCTACAATGAGCAGTTCTTC
d_gene: .
j_gene: TRBJ2-1
abundance: many
v_gene: TRBV6-5

CDR3aa: CASSSGTNSYNEQFF
CDR3nt: TGTGCCAGCAGCTCTGGGACTAACTCCTACAATGAGCAGTTCTTC
d_gene: TRBD2
j_gene: TRBJ2-1
abundance: many
v_gene: TRBV11-1

CDR3aa: CSVVGQGGGYTF
CDR3nt: TGCAGCGTTGTAGGACAGGGGGGCGGCTACACCTTC
d_gene: TRBD1
j_gene: TRBJ1-2
abundance: few
v_gene: TRBV29-1

CDR3aa: CSASREYGTLENGGNTIYF
CDR3nt: TGCAGTGCTAGTCGGGAATACGGGACGCTTGAAAACGGTGGAAACACCATATATTTT
d_gene: .
j_gene: TRBJ1-3
abundance: many
v_gene: TRBV20-1

CDR3aa: CASSLVVAGNEQFF
CDR3nt: TGTGCCAGCAGCTTAGTTGTTGCGGGGAATGAGCAGTTCTTC
d_gene: .
j_gene: TRBJ2-1
abundance: many
v_gene: TRBV7-8

CDR3aa: CSARGDQDYEQYF
CDR3nt: TGCAGTGCTAGAGGCGACCAAGACTACGAGCAGTACTTC
d_gene: .
j_gene: TRBJ2-7
abundance: many
v_gene: TRBV20-1

CDR3aa: CSVVDRGDEQYF
CDR3nt: TGCAGCGTTGTCGATAGGGGGGACGAGCAGTACTTC
d_gene: .
j_gene: TRBJ2-7
abundance: many
v_gene: TRBV29-1

CDR3aa: CSATSGRDYEQYF
CDR3nt: TGCAGTGCGACTAGCGGGAGAGACTACGAGCAGTACTTC
d_gene: TRBD2
j_gene: TRBJ2-7
abundance: many
v_gene: TRBV20-1

CDR3aa: CATLPGELFF
CDR3nt: TGTGCCACCTTACCCGGGGAGCTGTTTTTT
d_gene: .
j_gene: TRBJ2-2
abundance: few
v_gene: TRBV7-8

CDR3aa: CASSPTGQATGELFF
CDR3nt: TGTGCCAGCAGTCCTACGGGACAGGCAACCGGGGAGCTGTTTTTT
d_gene: TRBD1
j_gene: TRBJ2-2
abundance: many
v_gene: TRBV27

CDR3aa: CSAAGTGGYNEQFF
CDR3nt: TGCAGTGCTGCCGGGACTGGTGGCTACAATGAGCAGTTCTTC
d_gene: .
j_gene: TRBJ2-1
abundance: many
v_gene: TRBV20-1

CDR3aa: CASSPTGPTSLEQYF
CDR3nt: TGTGCCAGCAGCCCCACCGGCCCGACTAGCCTCGAGCAGTACTTC
d_gene: TRBD2
j_gene: TRBJ2-7
abundance: few
v_gene: TRBV9

CDR3aa: CAISENGGKKQETQYF
CDR3nt: TGTGCCATCAGTGAGAATGGGGGCAAAAAACAAGAGACCCAGTACTTC
d_gene: .
j_gene: TRBJ2-5
abundance: .
v_gene: TRBV10-3

CDR3aa: CASSREPQGASGELFF
CDR3nt: TGCGCCAGCAGCCGGGAACCACAGGGTGCGTCCGGGGAGCTGTTTTTT
d_gene: .
j_gene: TRBJ2-2
abundance: many
v_gene: TRBV5-1

CDR3aa: CASGLPRFPDTQYF
CDR3nt: TGTGCTAGTGGTTTGCCCCGCTTCCCAGATACGCAGTATTTT
d_gene: .
j_gene: TRBJ2-3
abundance: many
v_gene: TRBV12-5

CDR3aa: CASSLAPKSYGYTF
CDR3nt: TGCGCCAGCAGCTTGGCCCCAAAAAGCTATGGCTACACCTTC
d_gene: .
j_gene: TRBJ1-2
abundance: few
v_gene: TRBV5-1

CDR3aa: CASSEPSLYEQFF
CDR3nt: TGCGCCAGCAGTGAGCCCTCTTTGTATGAGCAGTTCTTC
d_gene: .
j_gene: TRBJ2-1
abundance: .
v_gene: TRBV10-2

CDR3aa: CSASRQETQYF
CDR3nt: TGCAGTGCCAGTCGGCAAGAGACCCAGTACTTC
d_gene: .
j_gene: TRBJ2-5
abundance: many
v_gene: TRBV20-1

CDR3aa: CASSFFKSSYNEQFF
CDR3nt: TGTGCCAGCAGCTTCTTCAAAAGCTCCTACAATGAGCAGTTCTTC
d_gene: .
j_gene: TRBJ2-1
abundance: many
v_gene: TRBV7-8

CDR3aa: CASSSGLALKGEQFF
CDR3nt: TGTGCCAGCAGTTCGGGACTAGCGCTAAAGGGTGAGCAGTTCTTC
d_gene: TRBD2
j_gene: TRBJ2-1
abundance: many
v_gene: TRBV27

CDR3aa: CASSPGQLIEQYF
CDR3nt: TGTGCCAGCAGCCCGGGACAGCTTATCGAGCAGTACTTC
d_gene: TRBD1
j_gene: TRBJ2-7
abundance: many
v_gene: TRBV27

CDR3aa: CASKEASGGWDEQFF
CDR3nt: TGTGCCAGCAAGGAGGCTAGCGGGGGGTGGGATGAGCAGTTCTTC
d_gene: TRBD2
j_gene: TRBJ2-1
abundance: .
v_gene: TRBV7-2

CDR3aa: CASSPAGTQETQYF
CDR3nt: TGTGCCAGCTCACCAGCGGGGACCCAAGAGACCCAGTACTTC
d_gene: .
j_gene: TRBJ2-5
abundance: many
v_gene: TRBV18

CDR3aa: CASRQDVVFDEQFF
CDR3nt: TGTGCCAGCAGACAGGACGTCGTTTTCGATGAGCAGTTCTTC
d_gene: .
j_gene: TRBJ2-1
abundance: many
v_gene: TRBV6-1

CDR3aa: CASSYTPGSGSRNEQFF
CDR3nt: TGTGCCAGCAGTTACACCCCCGGTAGCGGGAGCCGCAATGAGCAGTTCTTC
d_gene: TRBD2
j_gene: TRBJ2-1
abundance: many
v_gene: TRBV6-5

CDR3aa: CASSTWQVYQPQHF
CDR3nt: TGTGCCAGCAGCACGTGGCAGGTCTATCAGCCCCAGCATTTT
d_gene: .
j_gene: TRBJ1-5
abundance: .
v_gene: TRBV6-2/TRBV6-3

CDR3aa: CSVAQDNQPQHF
CDR3nt: TGCAGCGTTGCCCAGGACAATCAGCCCCAGCATTTT
d_gene: .
j_gene: TRBJ1-5
abundance: many
v_gene: TRBV29-1

CDR3aa: CASTGAGVTDTQYF
CDR3nt: TGTGCCAGCACTGGGGCGGGGGTCACAGATACGCAGTATTTT
d_gene: TRBD2
j_gene: TRBJ2-3
abundance: .
v_gene: TRBV27

CDR3aa: CASTGRPDEQFF
CDR3nt: TGTGCCAGCACCGGGAGGCCGGATGAGCAGTTCTTC
d_gene: TRBD2
j_gene: TRBJ2-1
abundance: .
v_gene: TRBV6-2/TRBV6-3

CDR3aa: CASSVEFLRGPRVPGLPYNEQFF
CDR3nt: TGTGCCAGCAGCGTAGAGTTCCTGCGAGGGCCCCGAGTCCCCGGACTCCCCTACAATGAGCAGTTCTTC
d_gene: .
j_gene: TRBJ2-1
abundance: .
v_gene: TRBV9

CDR3aa: CASGTPAGEQFF
CDR3nt: TGCGCCAGCGGGACTCCGGCGGGTGAGCAGTTCTTC
d_gene: .
j_gene: TRBJ2-1
abundance: many
v_gene: TRBV10-1

CDR3aa: CASSIGKTQKETQYF
CDR3nt: TGTGCCAGTAGTATTGGAAAGACGCAGAAAGAGACCCAGTACTTC
d_gene: .
j_gene: TRBJ2-5
abundance: .
v_gene: TRBV19

CDR3aa: CASSIRANLPGELFF
CDR3nt: TGTGCCAGTAGTATTCGGGCAAACCTTCCCGGGGAGCTGTTTTTT
d_gene: .
j_gene: TRBJ2-2
abundance: few
v_gene: TRBV19

CDR3aa: CASIAGELFF
CDR3nt: TGTGCCAGCATCGCCGGGGAGCTGTTTTTT
d_gene: .
j_gene: TRBJ2-2
abundance: many
v_gene: TRBV5-8

CDR3aa: CASSSKPWYEQYF
CDR3nt: TGTGCCAGCAGTTCGAAGCCCTGGTACGAGCAGTACTTC
d_gene: .
j_gene: TRBJ2-7
abundance: many
v_gene: TRBV12-3/TRBV12-4

CDR3aa: CASDRSLAGGPYVDTQYF
CDR3nt: TGTGCTAGTGACAGGTCCCTAGCGGGAGGGCCTTATGTAGATACGCAGTATTTT
d_gene: TRBD2
j_gene: TRBJ2-3
abundance: many
v_gene: TRBV12-5

CDR3aa: CASSLSQGAADGYTF
CDR3nt: TGTGCCAGCAGTTTGTCCCAGGGGGCGGCGGATGGCTACACCTTC
d_gene: TRBD1
j_gene: TRBJ1-2
abundance: few
v_gene: TRBV27

CDR3aa: CASSVDGTGRRNEQFF
CDR3nt: TGTGCCAGCAGCGTAGATGGGACAGGGAGAAGGAATGAGCAGTTCTTC
d_gene: TRBD1
j_gene: TRBJ2-1
abundance: many
v_gene: TRBV9

CDR3aa: CATSRRELSYEQYF
CDR3nt: TGTGCCACCAGCAGGAGGGAGTTATCCTACGAGCAGTACTTC
d_gene: .
j_gene: TRBJ2-7
abundance: many
v_gene: TRBV15

CDR3aa: CATSSETGGEDEQFF
CDR3nt: TGTGCCACCAGCAGCGAGACGGGGGGCGAAGATGAGCAGTTCTTC
d_gene: .
j_gene: TRBJ2-1
abundance: many
v_gene: TRBV15

CDR3aa: CASSFTGGPYNEQFF
CDR3nt: TGTGCCAGCAGTTTTACAGGGGGCCCCTACAATGAGCAGTTCTTC
d_gene: TRBD1
j_gene: TRBJ2-1
abundance: many
v_gene: TRBV27